One sample yielded the 6 T cell receptor beta chains listed below, sequenced in a study of blood T cells in healthy people across ages (dated by TCRdb to about 2015). The library was produced with 5' RACE. Sequenced on an Illumina HiSeq 2500. The second PCR ran for roughly 7 to 11 cycles and used a J-beta primer mix along with a sample-barcoded 5' primer. TCRdb itself trimmed the public reads at Q25 with fastp, ran MiXCR and retained productive beta chains. Entries that share a CDR3 protein sequence are merged under the most common genes and DNA. The sample includes over a million distinct CDR3 sequences, with over 35% observed a single time. Jointly, the top ten make up 18% of the sample. Sequencing was performed on blood. The receptors derive from a woman in her sixties or seventies in good health.

The V gene is TRBV6-6, the J gene TRBJ2-5; 8 nucleotides align to TRBD2. With 2 bases clipped from V and 12 bases from J, the junction kept 11 bases outside the gene matches. The CDR3 has 14 amino acids. Germline CDR1 MNHNY, CDR2 SVGAGI (reference sequence). The CDR3 here is CASSYATLAGRKYF. The DNA for the CDR3 is TGTGCCAGCAGTTACGCGACGTTAGCGGGAAGGAAGTACTTC.

In the case of this clonotype: A read error may produce the germline difference seen at one junction end. The CDR3 protein is CVSERSNEQFF. Here the CDR3 DNA reads TGCGTCAGCGAACGGTCGAATGAGCAGTTCTTC. V usage is TRBV4-1 and J usage is TRBJ2-1; no clear D gene. The germline V gene has CDR1 MGHRA and CDR2 YSYEKL. The CDR3 is 11 amino acids.

At least ten counts were recorded for this clonotype. CDR3 nucleotide sequence: TGTGCCATACGGGGCCATACCGGGGAGCTGTTTTTT. Translation gives CAIRGHTGELFF. V and J are TRBV27 and TRBJ2-2, with D tentatively TRBD1 or TRBD2 (5 bases each). The V gene lost 10 bases and the J gene lost 5 bases, with 11 bases spanning the gap. This CDR3 spans 12 amino acids. Germline loops: CDR1 MNHEY, CDR2 SMNVEV (reference sequence).

This clonotype has only a few counts. The rearrangement uses TRBV11-2 and TRBJ2-1, with unresolved D. The CDR3 is 17 amino acids. CDR1 and CDR2 (germline): SGHAT, FQNNGV. Trimming removed 1 base at V and 0 bases at J, with 13 bases between. CDR3 sequence reads: CASSLAPGTSSYNEQFF. CDR3 DNA sequence: TGTGCCAGCAGCTTAGCTCCAGGTACAAGCTCCTACAATGAGCAGTTCTTC.

This chain links TRBV2 with TRBJ1-4, with 8 positions matching TRBD1. The trim removed 5 bases at V and 8 bases at J, leaving 16 bases unmatched. Looked up from germline, CDR1 is SNHLY and CDR2 is FYNNEI. This CDR3 is built from 17 residues. Here the CDR3 reads CASSSRDRTKAWEKLFF. The DNA for the CDR3 is TGTGCCAGCAGTAGCCGGGACAGGACAAAGGCTTGGGAAAAACTGTTTTTT.

The chain is built from TRBV7-2 and TRBJ1-4, with D tentatively TRBD1 (5 bases). V shed 2 bases and J shed 8 bases, with 12 bases lying between them. The germline CDR1 and CDR2 sequences are SGHTA and FQGNSA. The CDR3 covers 14 residues. CDR3 coding DNA: TGTGCCAGCAGCTTACAGGGCGTAGGAGAAAAACTGTTTTTT. Protein product: CASSLQGVGEKLFF.